This TCR beta chain was retrieved from a study of blood T cell repertoires in COVID-19. Study at large: Researchers got acute and convalescent COVID-19 samples from the United States, Italy and Spain. From T cells, B-cell-depleted T cells, or PBMCs came the material, which was cDNA or gDNA.

The CDR3 has 13 amino acids. Between the trimmed V and J ends, which lost 3 bases and 7 bases, there was a span of 10 bases. CDR1 MNHNS and CDR2 SASEGT come from the germline V gene. For this clone: At the DNA level, this CDR3 is encoded by other sequences in the same sample as well.

Original analysis: Reference gene primer amplification gave estimated nucleated cell counts. The method was immunoSEQ multiplex PCR; TCRdb's version includes in-frame clones alone and lacks a portion of them. The DNA gave D and trimming, while V, J and clone size come from that table. In the table there are hundreds of thousands of clones, about 85% of which are singletons. The gene calls are TRBV6-1 and TRBJ1-5, with D possibly TRBD1 on 5 matching bases. The sequenced sample was peripheral blood. The clonotype comes from a human donor in a cohort sampled during active COVID-19. DNA of the CDR3: TGTGCCAGCAGTGATCCGGGGGGGCAGCCCCAGCATTTT. Its translation: CASSDPGGQPQHF.